This T cell receptor beta chain is from a study of CD8 T cells in ankylosing spondylitis. As the method for making TCR beta libraries, quantitative 5'-RACE with molecular barcodes was used. TCRdb itself ran the 5' RACE reads through MiXCR, one entry per CDR3 protein. This table has roughly 180,000 distinct CDR3 sequences, around 10% appearing once. CDR1 is LNHNV and CDR2 is YYDKDF in the germline V gene (reference sequence). Trimming left V 0 bases short and J 0 bases short, with 3 bases between. The CDR3 extends over 14 amino acids. The gene calls are TRBV15 and TRBJ2-4, with unresolved D. The TCR originated in a male donor with ankylosing spondylitis or in good health (not recorded which). Sample: blood, either unsorted or a sorted T cell fraction (not recorded which). The CDR3 coding sequence is TGTGCCACCAGCAGAGACCAAGCCAAAAACATTCAGTACTTC. Amino acids: CATSRDQAKNIQYF.